Sequencing of this T cell receptor (beta chain) was carried out in a study of blood T cells in healthy people across ages. Study details: Using template switching, researchers captured about one barcoded beta molecule for each two T cells. The study, taken as a whole, reports: Compared with aged donors, long-lived donors showed fewer expanded clones, suggesting selection.

The second PCR ran about 6 to 12 cycles with a sample-barcoded 5' primer and J-beta primers. TCRdb re-derived calls from the 5' RACE reads in MiXCR, one entry per CDR3 protein. The table has under 2,000,000 distinct CDR3 sequences, about 50% seen once. This CDR3 contains 13 residues. Trimming removed 4 bases from V and 3 bases from J, with 11 bases in between. Germline lookup yields CDR1 SGDLS and CDR2 YYNGEE. Collection of 8.5 to 10 milliliters of peripheral blood was performed for each donor. Comments on this clonotype: Its antigen is as yet unknown.

Sequencing input: blood. This sequence was found in a middle-aged woman in good health. The chain combines TRBV9 with TRBJ2-7; D perhaps matches TRBD1 (5 bases). CDR3 sequence: CASSPGARYEQYF. CDR3 sequence (DNA): TGTGCCAGCAGCCCTGGGGCCCGCTACGAGCAGTACTTC.